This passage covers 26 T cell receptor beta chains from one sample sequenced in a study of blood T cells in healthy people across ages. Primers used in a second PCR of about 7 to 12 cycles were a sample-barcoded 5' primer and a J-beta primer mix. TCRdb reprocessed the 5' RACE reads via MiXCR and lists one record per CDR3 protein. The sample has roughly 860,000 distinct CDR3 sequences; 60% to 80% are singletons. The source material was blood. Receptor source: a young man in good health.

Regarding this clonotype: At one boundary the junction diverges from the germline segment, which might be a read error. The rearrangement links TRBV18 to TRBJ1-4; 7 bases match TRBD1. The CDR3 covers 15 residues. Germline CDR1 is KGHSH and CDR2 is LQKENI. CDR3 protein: CASSPPLTGNEKLFF. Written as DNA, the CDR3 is TGTGCCAGCTCGCCACCGTTGACAGGGAATGAAAAACTGTTTTTT.

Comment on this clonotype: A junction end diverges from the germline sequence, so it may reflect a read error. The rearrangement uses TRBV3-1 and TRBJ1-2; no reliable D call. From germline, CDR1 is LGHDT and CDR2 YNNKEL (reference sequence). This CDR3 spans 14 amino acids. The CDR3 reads CANSQSGKVAGYTF. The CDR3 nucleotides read TGTGCCAACAGCCAGTCGGGGAAAGTTGCGGGCTACACCTTC.

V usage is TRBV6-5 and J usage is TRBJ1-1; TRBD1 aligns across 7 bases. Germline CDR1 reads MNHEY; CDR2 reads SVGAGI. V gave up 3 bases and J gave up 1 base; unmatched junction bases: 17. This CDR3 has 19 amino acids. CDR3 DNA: TGTGCCAGCAGTTATAAAGTTAGTCGGACAGGCACCAGGAACACTGAAGCTTTCTTT. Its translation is CASSYKVSRTGTRNTEAFF.

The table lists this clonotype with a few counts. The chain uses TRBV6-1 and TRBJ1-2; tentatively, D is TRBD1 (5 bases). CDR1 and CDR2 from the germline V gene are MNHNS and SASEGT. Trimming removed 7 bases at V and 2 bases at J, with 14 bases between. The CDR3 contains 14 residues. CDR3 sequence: CASTPGGGNYGYTF. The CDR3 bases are TGTGCCAGCACCCCCGGGGGGGGAAACTATGGCTACACCTTC.

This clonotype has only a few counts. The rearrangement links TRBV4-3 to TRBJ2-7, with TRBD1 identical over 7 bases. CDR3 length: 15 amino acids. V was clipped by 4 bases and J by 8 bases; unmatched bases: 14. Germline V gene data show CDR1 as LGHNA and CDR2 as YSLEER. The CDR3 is CASSRSTGSQGQQYF. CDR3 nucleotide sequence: TGCGCCAGCAGCCGGTCGACAGGGTCCCAGGGGCAGCAGTACTTC.

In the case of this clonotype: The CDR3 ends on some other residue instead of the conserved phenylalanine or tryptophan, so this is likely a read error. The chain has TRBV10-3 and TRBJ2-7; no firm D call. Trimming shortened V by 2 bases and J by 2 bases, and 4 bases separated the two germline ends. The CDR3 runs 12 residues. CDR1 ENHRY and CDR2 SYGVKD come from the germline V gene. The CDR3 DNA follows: TGTGCCATCAGTGAGAGAGCCTACGAGCAGTACTTG. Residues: CAISERAYEQYL.

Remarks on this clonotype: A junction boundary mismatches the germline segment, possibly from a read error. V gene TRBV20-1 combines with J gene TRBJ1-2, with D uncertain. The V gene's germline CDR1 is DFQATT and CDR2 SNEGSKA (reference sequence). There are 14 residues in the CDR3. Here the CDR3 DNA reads TGCAGTGCCCTGGAACGGGGAGCTAACTGTGGCTACACCTTC. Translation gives CSALERGANCGYTF.

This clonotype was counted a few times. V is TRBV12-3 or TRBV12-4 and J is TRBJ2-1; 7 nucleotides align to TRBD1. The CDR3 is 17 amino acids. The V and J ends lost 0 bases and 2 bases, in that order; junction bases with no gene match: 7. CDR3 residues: CASSLARGTATYNEQFF. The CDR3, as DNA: TGTGCCAGCAGTTTAGCTAGGGGGACAGCCACCTACAATGAGCAGTTCTTC.

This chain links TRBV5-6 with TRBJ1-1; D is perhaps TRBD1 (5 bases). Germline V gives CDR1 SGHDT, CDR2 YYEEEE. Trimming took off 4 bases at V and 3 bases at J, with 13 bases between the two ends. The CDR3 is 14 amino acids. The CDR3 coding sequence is TGTGCCAGCAGCAGATGGGGGACTGACACTGAAGCTTTCTTT. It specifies CASSRWGTDTEAFF.

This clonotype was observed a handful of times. For the CDR3, the DNA is TGTGCCAGCAGCGTAGGGGGCGTCCTGACTTTC. Translated: CASSVGGVLTF. V usage is TRBV9 and J usage is TRBJ2-6; the D is unclear. CDR3 length: 11 amino acids. Germline loops: CDR1 SGDLS, CDR2 YYNGEE. The V end was cut by 0 bases, the J end by 12 bases, with 4 bases between.

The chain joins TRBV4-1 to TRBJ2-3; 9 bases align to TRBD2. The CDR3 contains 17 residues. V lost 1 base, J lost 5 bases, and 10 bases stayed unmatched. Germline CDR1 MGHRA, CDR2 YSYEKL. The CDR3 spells CASSQVGTSIIGDTQYF. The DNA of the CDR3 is TGCGCCAGCAGCCAAGTAGGGACTAGCATCATCGGAGATACGCAGTATTTT.

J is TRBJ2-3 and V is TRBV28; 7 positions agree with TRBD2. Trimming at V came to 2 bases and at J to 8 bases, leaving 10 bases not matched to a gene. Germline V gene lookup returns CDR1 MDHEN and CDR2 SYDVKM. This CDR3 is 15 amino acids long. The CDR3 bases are TGTGCCAGCAGTTTAGTCCGCGGGGGTGAAGGTACGCAGTATTTT. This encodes CASSLVRGGEGTQYF.

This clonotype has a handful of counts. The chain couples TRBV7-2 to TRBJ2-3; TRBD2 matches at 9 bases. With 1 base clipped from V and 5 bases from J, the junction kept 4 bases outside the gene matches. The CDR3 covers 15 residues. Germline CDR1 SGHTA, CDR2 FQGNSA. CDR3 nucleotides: TGTGCCAGCAGCTTAGGCGGGGGGGCTGGAGATACGCAGTATTTT. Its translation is CASSLGGGAGDTQYF. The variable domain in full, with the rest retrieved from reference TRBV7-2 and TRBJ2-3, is GAGVSQSPSNKVTEKGKDVELRCDPISGHTALYWYRQSLGQGLEFLIYFQGNSAPDKSGLPSDRFSAERTGGSVSTLTIQRTQQEDSAVYLCASSLGGGAGDTQYFGPGTRLTVL.

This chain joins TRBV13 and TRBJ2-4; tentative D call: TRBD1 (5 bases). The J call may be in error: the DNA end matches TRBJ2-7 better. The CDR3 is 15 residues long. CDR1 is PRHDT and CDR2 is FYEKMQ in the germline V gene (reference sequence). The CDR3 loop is CASSRTRVRSYEQYF. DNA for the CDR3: TGTGCCAGCAGCCGTACCAGGGTCCGTTCCTACGAGCAGTACTTC.

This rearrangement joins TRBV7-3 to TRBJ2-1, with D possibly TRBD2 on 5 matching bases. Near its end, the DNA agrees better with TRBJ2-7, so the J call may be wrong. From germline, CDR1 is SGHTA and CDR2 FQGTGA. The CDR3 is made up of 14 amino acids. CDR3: CASSLGGSYNEQYF. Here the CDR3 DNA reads TGTGCCAGCAGCTTAGGAGGCTCCTACAATGAGCAGTACTTC.

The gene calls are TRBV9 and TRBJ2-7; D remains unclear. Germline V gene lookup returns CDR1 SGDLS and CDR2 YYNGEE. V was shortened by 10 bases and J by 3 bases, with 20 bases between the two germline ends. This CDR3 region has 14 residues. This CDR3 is CALQRRNGHYEQYF. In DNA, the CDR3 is TGTGCCCTCCAGCGTCGTAACGGTCACTACGAGCAGTACTTC.

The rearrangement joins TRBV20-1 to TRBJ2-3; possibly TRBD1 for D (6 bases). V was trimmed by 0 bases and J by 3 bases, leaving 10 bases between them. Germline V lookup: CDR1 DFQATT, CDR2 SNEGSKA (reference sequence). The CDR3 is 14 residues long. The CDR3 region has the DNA TGCAGTGCTAGAGACACAGGGTTGACAGATACGCAGTATTTT. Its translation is CSARDTGLTDTQYF.

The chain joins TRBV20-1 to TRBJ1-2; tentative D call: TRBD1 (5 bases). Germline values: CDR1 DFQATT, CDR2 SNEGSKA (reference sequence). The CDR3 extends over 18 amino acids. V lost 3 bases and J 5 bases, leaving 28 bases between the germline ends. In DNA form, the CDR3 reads TGCAGTGCTAGGGCGGGGACTAGGGCTCCCGGGACCTCATATGGCTACACCTTC. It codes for CSARAGTRAPGTSYGYTF.

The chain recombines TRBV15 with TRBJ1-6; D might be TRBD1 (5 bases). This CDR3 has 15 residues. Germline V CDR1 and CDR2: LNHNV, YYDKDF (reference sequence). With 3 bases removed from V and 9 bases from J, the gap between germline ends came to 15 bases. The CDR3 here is CATSREEGIRSPLHF. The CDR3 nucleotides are TGTGCCACCAGCAGGGAGGAGGGGATTCGTTCACCCCTCCACTTT.

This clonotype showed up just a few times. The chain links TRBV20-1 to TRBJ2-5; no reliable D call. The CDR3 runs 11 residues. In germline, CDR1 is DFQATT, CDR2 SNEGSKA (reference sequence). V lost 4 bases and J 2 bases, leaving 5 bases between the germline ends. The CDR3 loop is CSATRQETQYF. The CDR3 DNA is TGCAGTGCTACTAGACAAGAGACCCAGTACTTC.

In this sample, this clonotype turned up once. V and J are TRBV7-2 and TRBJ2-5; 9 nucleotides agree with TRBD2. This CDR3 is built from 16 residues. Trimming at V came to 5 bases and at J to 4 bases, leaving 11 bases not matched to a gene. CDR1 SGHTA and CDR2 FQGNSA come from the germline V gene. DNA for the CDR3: TGTGCCAGCAGCCCGGGGGCGGGGGGGCTCGGAGAGACCCAGTACTTC. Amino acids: CASSPGAGGLGETQYF.

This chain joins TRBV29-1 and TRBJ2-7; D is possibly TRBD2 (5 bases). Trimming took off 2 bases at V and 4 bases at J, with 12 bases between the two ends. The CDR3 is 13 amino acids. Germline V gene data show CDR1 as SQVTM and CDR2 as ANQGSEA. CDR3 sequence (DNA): TGCAGCGTTGAAAGAGGGAATGAGTACGAGCAGTACTTC. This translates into CSVERGNEYEQYF.

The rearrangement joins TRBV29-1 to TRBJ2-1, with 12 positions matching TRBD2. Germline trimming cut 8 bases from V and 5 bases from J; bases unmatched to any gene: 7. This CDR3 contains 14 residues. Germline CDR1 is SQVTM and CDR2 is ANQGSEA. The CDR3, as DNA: TGCAGCATACCCCGACTAGCGGGGGACAATGAGCAGTTCTTC. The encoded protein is CSIPRLAGDNEQFF.

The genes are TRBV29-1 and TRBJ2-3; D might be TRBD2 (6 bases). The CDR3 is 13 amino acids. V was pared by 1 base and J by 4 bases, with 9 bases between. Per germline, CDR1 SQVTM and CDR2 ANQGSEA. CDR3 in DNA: TGCAGCGTTGAAGGAGGGACTGCAGATACGCAGTATTTT. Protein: CSVEGGTADTQYF.

The CDR3 reads CASRILSDYEQYF. CDR3 bases: TGCGCCAGCAGAATTCTGTCCGACTACGAGCAGTACTTC. The gene calls are TRBV5-1 and TRBJ2-1; no firm D call. The J call may be wrong; the DNA end is better matched by TRBJ2-7. The V gene's germline CDR1 is SGHRS and CDR2 YFSETQ. This CDR3 is 13 amino acids long.

CDR3 loop: CASSQDISGATADTQYF. CDR3 nucleotide sequence: TGTGCCAGCAGCCAAGATATTAGCGGGGCCACGGCAGATACGCAGTATTTT. V and J are TRBV4-2 and TRBJ2-3; TRBD2 agrees at 8 bases. The trim removed 0 bases at V and 4 bases at J, leaving 9 bases unmatched. Per the germline V gene, CDR1 is LGHNA and CDR2 is YNFKEQ. The CDR3 is 17 amino acids.